One sample yielded the 20 T cell receptor beta chains listed below, sequenced in a study of response to subunit inactivated influenza vaccine. Each CDR3 protein gets one entry after TCRdb re-called the RT-PCR reads with MiXCR. The data contain about 570,000 distinct CDR3 sequences, roughly 12% of them singletons. The sample was also reused in another study, on T cells expressing NK-cell markers. In that study: UMI-tagged 5'RACE template switching yielded the TCR beta cDNA.

The sequenced sample was PBMCs from blood, obtained on the day of vaccination. The receptors were sampled from a man between 50 and 59 years old who received an inactivated influenza vaccine.

V is TRBV12-3 or TRBV12-4 and J is TRBJ2-7, with 8 bases lining up with TRBD2. This CDR3 is 15 amino acids long. V lost 3 bases and J lost 2; bases outside the gene matches: 6. DNA for the CDR3: TGTGCCAGCAGTTTTGGGACTAGTAGGGCCTACGAGCAGTACTTC. Protein: CASSFGTSRAYEQYF.

Ten or more counts support this clonotype. The V call is TRBV12-3 or TRBV12-4, the J call TRBJ2-3; unclear D gene. V shed 6 bases and J shed 0 bases, with 10 bases lying between them. The CDR3 extends over 14 amino acids. This CDR3 is CASSTTSSTDTQYF. In DNA form, the CDR3 reads TGTGCCAGCAGCACTACCTCCAGCACAGATACGCAGTATTTT.

This clonotype was recorded a few times. The chain combines TRBV19 with TRBJ2-2; 7 nucleotides align to TRBD1. The V gene's germline CDR1 is LNHDA and CDR2 SQIVND (reference sequence). The CDR3 consists of 13 residues. Unmatched junction bases numbered 4, after V lost 10 bases and J lost 2 bases. In DNA, the CDR3 is TGTGCCATACAGGGGTTAAACACCGGGGAGCTGTTTTTT. Amino acids: CAIQGLNTGELFF. Drawing the rest from reference TRBV19 and TRBJ2-2, the complete variable domain is DGGITQSPKYLFRKEGQNVTLSCEQNLNHDAMYWYRQDPGQGLRLIYYSQIVNDFQKGDIAEGYSVSREKKESFPLTVTSAQKNPTAFYLCAIQGLNTGELFFGEGSRLTVL.

This clonotype was counted a few times. This chain connects TRBV27 to TRBJ2-4; TRBD2 might be the D (6 bases). V dropped 5 bases and J dropped 7 bases, with 12 bases sitting between them. The germline gives CDR1 MNHEY, CDR2 SMNVEV (reference sequence). This CDR3 contains 13 residues. This chain's CDR3 is CASSQWDSNIQYF. The CDR3 region has the DNA TGTGCCAGCAGTCAATGGGACTCCAACATTCAGTACTTC.

This clonotype was found many times. The chain carries TRBV20-1 and TRBJ1-2; D is unresolved. This CDR3 spans 14 amino acids. Trimming shortened V by 6 bases and J by 8 bases, and 22 bases separated the two germline ends. Germline-derived CDR1 and CDR2 are DFQATT and SNEGSKA (reference sequence). CDR3 sequence reads: CSAPSSSASTGYTF. The CDR3 DNA reads as TGCAGTGCCCCTTCTTCCTCTGCCTCGACCGGCTACACCTTC.

The rearrangement joins TRBV28 to TRBJ1-4; D is uncertain. CDR1 is MDHEN and CDR2 is SYDVKM in the germline V gene. Between the trimmed V and J ends, which lost 2 bases and 1 base, there was a span of 5 bases. The CDR3 runs to 14 residues. The CDR3 region has the DNA TGTGCCAGCAGTTTAGCAGGAACTAATGAAAAACTGTTTTTT. It is translated as CASSLAGTNEKLFF.

This clonotype was observed a handful of times. This sequence joins TRBV10-3 and TRBJ1-1; D is perhaps TRBD1 (5 bases). V lost 1 base and J 4 bases, leaving 13 bases between the germline ends. The CDR3 consists of 15 residues. The germline V gene has CDR1 ENHRY and CDR2 SYGVKD. CDR3 DNA: TGTGCCATCAGTGAGTGGGTTGGGGGAGGCACTGAAGCTTTCTTT. This codes for CAISEWVGGGTEAFF.

The genes are TRBV20-1 and TRBJ2-1, with D maybe TRBD2 (6 bases). Trimming removed 0 bases from V and 4 bases from J, with 19 bases in between. CDR1 and CDR2 (germline): DFQATT, SNEGSKA (reference sequence). The CDR3 length is 17 residues. This CDR3 is CSARDYDVNGGYNEQFF. The CDR3 nucleotides read TGCAGTGCTAGAGATTATGACGTTAACGGGGGATACAATGAGCAGTTCTTC.

In regard to this clonotype: A much more abundant neighbour one base away suggests this may be a read error. V gene TRBV12-3 or TRBV12-4 combines with J gene TRBJ2-5; D is perhaps TRBD1 or TRBD2 (5 bases each). CDR3 length equals 14 residues. Trimming pared 5 bases from V and 4 bases from J, leaving 14 bases between. CDR3 DNA: TGTGCCAGCAGTGTAACGGGGACCCCAGAGACCCAGTACTTC. It specifies CASSVTGTPETQYF.

The J gene is TRBJ2-7, the V gene TRBV7-9, with a possible D match to TRBD2 (6 bases). The V end was cut by 10 bases, the J end by 6 bases, with 19 bases between. The CDR3 contains 13 residues. The V gene's germline CDR1 is SEHNR and CDR2 FQNEAQ (reference sequence). The CDR3 DNA follows: TGTGCCACCCTTGGGACTCGACCGACCGAGCAGTACTTC. Protein sequence: CATLGTRPTEQYF.

The chain employs TRBV6-5 and TRBJ1-5; possibly TRBD1 for D (5 bases). The V and J ends lost 0 bases and 2 bases respectively, with 8 bases between them. This CDR3 region has 15 residues. CDR1 and CDR2 from the germline V gene are MNHEY and SVGAGI. The CDR3 DNA sequence: TGTGCCAGCAGTTACTCGGGCAGGGGCAATCAGCCCCAGCATTTT. Protein: CASSYSGRGNQPQHF.

The table lists this clonotype with a count of one. V usage is TRBV7-8 and J usage is TRBJ2-7; 12 positions match TRBD2. The CDR3 covers 16 residues. J lost 6 bases, V lost 5 bases, and 11 bases had no gene match. Germline V CDR1 and CDR2: SGHVS, FQNEAQ. For the CDR3, the DNA is TGTGCCAGCAGCCTACGCCCTAGCGGGGGGGCGGTCGAGCAGTACTTC. Amino acids: CASSLRPSGGAVEQYF.

This clonotype appeared a few times. The chain couples TRBV10-1 to TRBJ2-1; TRBD2 aligns across 12 bases. The CDR3 length is 15 residues. J gave up 7 bases and V 6 bases, and 7 bases lay outside the gene matches. The germline V gene encodes CDR1 WNHNN and CDR2 SYGVQD (reference sequence). The CDR3 spells CASSAGLAGFNEQFF. The CDR3 bases are TGCGCCAGCAGCGCGGGACTAGCGGGTTTTAATGAGCAGTTCTTC.

This clonotype occurred a few times. The chain has TRBV4-2 and TRBJ2-3; TRBD2 is a possible D gene (5 bases). This CDR3 region has 18 residues. With 0 bases removed from V and 4 bases from J, the gap between germline ends came to 20 bases. Germline CDR1 LGHNA, CDR2 YNFKEQ. This CDR3 is CASSQETRGSALADTQYF. CDR3 bases: TGTGCCAGCAGCCAAGAGACCCGAGGTAGCGCGTTAGCAGATACGCAGTATTTT.

This clonotype was detected ten times or more. The chain links TRBV12-5 to TRBJ2-2, with D perhaps TRBD1 or TRBD2 (5 bases each). The CDR3 covers 16 residues. The V end lost 0 bases, the J end lost 2 bases, and 10 bases lay between the germline ends. Germline CDR1 LGHNT, CDR2 FRNRAP. The CDR3: CASGLVLRGNTGELFF. The CDR3 nucleotides read TGTGCTAGTGGTTTGGTACTGAGGGGTAACACCGGGGAGCTGTTTTTT.

In the case of this clonotype: Compared with germline, one end of the junction differs, possibly owing to a read error. CDR3 loop: CASSEIGWYQETPYF. DNA of the CDR3: TGTGCCAGCAGTGAGATTGGATGGTACCAAGAGACCCCGTACTTC. This chain uses TRBV6-1 with TRBJ2-5; D not certain. CDR3 length: 15 residues. Germline V gene lookup returns CDR1 MNHNS and CDR2 SASEGT.

V usage is TRBV12-3 or TRBV12-4 and J usage is TRBJ1-1; D is undetermined. The CDR3 runs 17 residues. Trimming removed 2 bases from V and 1 base from J, with 17 bases in between. The CDR3 nucleotides read TGTGCCAGCAGTTTAACCTGGACTCACGGGAAGAACACTGAAGCTTTCTTT. Protein sequence: CASSLTWTHGKNTEAFF.

This chain's CDR3 is CASSQDRLAGLSEQYF. The DNA of the CDR3 is TGCGCCAGCAGCCAAGATCGGCTAGCGGGATTATCCGAGCAGTACTTC. This chain uses TRBV4-3 with TRBJ2-7; 9 bases fit TRBD2. From germline, CDR1 is LGHNA and CDR2 YSLEER. The CDR3 runs to 16 residues. J gave up 6 bases and V 0 bases, and 9 bases lay outside the gene matches.

The V call is TRBV7-6, the J call TRBJ2-3; D gene unclear. The V gene lost 4 bases and the J gene lost 0 bases, with 8 bases spanning the gap. Germline V gene data show CDR1 as SGHVS and CDR2 as FNYEAQ. The CDR3 runs 14 residues. The CDR3 reads CASSYTTSTDTQYF. The CDR3 region has the DNA TGTGCCAGCAGCTACACTACTAGCACAGATACGCAGTATTTT. The full variable domain, completed using reference TRBV7-6 and TRBJ2-3, is GAGVSQSPRYKVTKRGQDVALRCDPISGHVSLYWYRQALGQGPEFLTYFNYEAQQDKSGLPNDRFSAERPEGSISTLTIQRTEQRDSAMYRCASSYTTSTDTQYFGPGTRLTVL.

This clonotype is a singleton in its sample. The J gene is TRBJ2-5, the V gene TRBV5-1; D tentatively reads TRBD1 or TRBD2 (6 bases each). Looked up from germline, CDR1 is SGHRS and CDR2 is YFSETQ. This CDR3 contains 14 residues. Trimming removed 1 base from V and 4 bases from J, with 11 bases in between. The CDR3 region has the DNA TGCGCCAGCAGCTTGAGATGGGGGGCAGAGACCCAGTACTTC. The encoded protein is CASSLRWGAETQYF. The full variable domain, in which reference TRBV5-1 and TRBJ2-5 provide the parts outside the CDR3, is KAGVTQTPRYLIKTRGQQVTLSCSPISGHRSVSWYQQTPGQGLQFLFEYFSETQRNKGNFPGRFSGRQFSNSRSEMNVSTLELGDSALYLCASSLRWGAETQYFGPGTRLLVL.